This T cell receptor beta chain was identified during a study of low-dose radiotherapy and immunotherapy resistance in tumors. Study-wide context: Over 26 weeks, cohort 2 got 1 Gy every two weeks, reaching 13 Gy. Study patients were administered oral aspirin at 300 mg daily for four cycles from cycle 1 day 1.

Covering alpha and beta chains, TRAV- and TRBV-specific primers were used for the first-strand cDNA. TCRs were amplified for approximately 21 PCR cycles with a constant-region primer and V-primer adapter. TCRdb re-derived calls from the reads in MiXCR, one entry per CDR3 protein. Of some 88,000 distinct CDR3 sequences listed, 9.4% are singletons. V shed 8 bases and J 8 bases; nucleotides not matched to a gene: 7. Germline V gene sequence: CDR1 SQVTM, CDR2 ANQGSEA. The CDR3 runs to 12 residues. This clonotype was observed a handful of times. The time point: before trial treatment. The study gave donors nivolumab, ipilimumab, aspirin, low-dose cyclophosphamide and low-dose radiotherapy.

The chain recombines TRBV29-1 with TRBJ1-2; 11 bases agree with TRBD1. The sequencing here drew on PBMCs, taken before treatment. The origin of this receptor is a male donor with prostate cancer. The CDR3 DNA reads TGCAGCACGGACAGGGGGCTCAGCGGCTACACCTTC. This gives the protein CSTDRGLSGYTF.